The rows below give T cell receptor beta chains drawn from one sample of a study of Graves' ophthalmopathy and Graves' hyperthyroidism. Each CDR3 protein gets one entry after TCRdb re-called the multiplex PCR reads with MiXCR. The table includes 200,000 to 250,000 distinct CDR3 sequences, around 50% detected once. The sequenced sample was peripheral blood. These receptors all stem from an adult man with Graves' ophthalmopathy. CDR3s include the opening cysteine and the closing phenylalanine or tryptophan. The order of the fields is clone size, V gene, J gene, D gene, CDR3 DNA, CDR3 protein. The D gene is left open where the match is weak. Expanded clones are given a class, and other clones once, few, many or no size at all.

abundance: .
v_gene: TRBV10-3
j_gene: TRBJ2-5
d_gene: TRBD1
CDR3nt: TGTGCCAGCAGTGACCAGGGGGCATCGGAGACCCAGTACTTC
CDR3aa: CASSDQGASETQYF

abundance: .
v_gene: TRBV10-3
j_gene: TRBJ2-2
d_gene: .
CDR3nt: TGTGCCATCAGTGCAGGGCAGGCGAACACCGGGGAGCTGTTTTTT
CDR3aa: CAISAGQANTGELFF

abundance: few
v_gene: TRBV7-2
j_gene: TRBJ2-7
d_gene: TRBD1
CDR3nt: TGTGCCAGCAGCCCGGGACAGGCCCCCTACGAGCAGTACTTC
CDR3aa: CASSPGQAPYEQYF

abundance: .
v_gene: TRBV29-1
j_gene: TRBJ2-7
d_gene: .
CDR3nt: TGCAGCGTCACCCCGGGCAGTCCCTACGAGCAGTACTTC
CDR3aa: CSVTPGSPYEQYF

abundance: .
v_gene: TRBV7-2
j_gene: TRBJ1-5
d_gene: TRBD1
CDR3nt: TGTGCCAGCAGCCGATCCGACAGGGGTTATCAGCCCCAGCATTTT
CDR3aa: CASSRSDRGYQPQHF

abundance: .
v_gene: TRBV20-1
j_gene: TRBJ2-7
d_gene: .
CDR3nt: TGCAGTGCTAGAGATTGCGAAGGGGGCTACGAGCAGTACTTC
CDR3aa: CSARDCEGGYEQYF

abundance: few
v_gene: TRBV4-1
j_gene: TRBJ1-2
d_gene: .
CDR3nt: TGCGCCAGCAGCCAAGCAGGGAGTCCATATGGCTACACCTTC
CDR3aa: CASSQAGSPYGYTF

abundance: .
v_gene: TRBV19
j_gene: TRBJ2-6
d_gene: TRBD2
CDR3nt: TGTGCCAGTATGAGCGGGAACTCTGGGGCCAACGTCCTGACTTTC
CDR3aa: CASMSGNSGANVLTF

abundance: many
v_gene: TRBV10-3
j_gene: TRBJ1-1
d_gene: .
CDR3nt: TGTGCCATCAGTGAGTCGTGGGGAGGGGAGAACACTGAAGCTTTCTTT
CDR3aa: CAISESWGGENTEAFF

abundance: .
v_gene: TRBV2
j_gene: TRBJ1-5
d_gene: TRBD1
CDR3nt: TGTGCCAGCAGTGAGACCGGGACAGGGATTAGCAATCAGCCCCAGCATTTT
CDR3aa: CASSETGTGISNQPQHF

abundance: .
v_gene: TRBV20-1
j_gene: TRBJ1-4
d_gene: TRBD1
CDR3nt: TGCAGTGCCAAGGACAGGGGGCGGTATGAAAAACTGTTTTTT
CDR3aa: CSAKDRGRYEKLFF

abundance: once
v_gene: TRBV12-3/TRBV12-4
j_gene: TRBJ2-7
d_gene: TRBD2
CDR3nt: TGTGCCAGCAGTTTAGGCGGGAGTCGCTCCTACGAGCAGTACTTC
CDR3aa: CASSLGGSRSYEQYF

abundance: .
v_gene: TRBV7-2
j_gene: TRBJ1-1
d_gene: .
CDR3nt: TGTGCCAGCAGCTTGTCTGGACAGATGAACACTGAAGCTTTCTTT
CDR3aa: CASSLSGQMNTEAFF

abundance: .
v_gene: TRBV6-5
j_gene: TRBJ2-1
d_gene: .
CDR3nt: TGTGCCAGCAGTAATAATCAGCAGTTCTTC
CDR3aa: CASSNNQQFF

abundance: .
v_gene: TRBV5-1
j_gene: TRBJ2-7
d_gene: TRBD1
CDR3nt: TGTGCCAGCAGCTCGCCGGACAGGAGATATGAGCAGTACTTC
CDR3aa: CASSSPDRRYEQYF

abundance: .
v_gene: TRBV12-3/TRBV12-4
j_gene: TRBJ1-5
d_gene: .
CDR3nt: TGTGCCAGCAGTTTAGACAGGGTCGGCAATCAGCCCCAGCATTTT
CDR3aa: CASSLDRVGNQPQHF